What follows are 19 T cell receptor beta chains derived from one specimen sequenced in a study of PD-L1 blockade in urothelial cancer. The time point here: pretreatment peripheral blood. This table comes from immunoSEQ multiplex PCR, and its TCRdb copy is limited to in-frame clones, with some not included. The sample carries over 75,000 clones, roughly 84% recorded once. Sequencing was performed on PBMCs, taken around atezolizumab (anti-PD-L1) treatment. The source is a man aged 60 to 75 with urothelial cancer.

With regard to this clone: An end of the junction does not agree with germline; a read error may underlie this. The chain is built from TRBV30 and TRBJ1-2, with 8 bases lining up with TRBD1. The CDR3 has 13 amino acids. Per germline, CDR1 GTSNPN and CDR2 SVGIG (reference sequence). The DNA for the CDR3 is TGTGCCTGGGGACAGGGCAGACCCTATGGCGACACCTTC. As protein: CAWGQGRPYGDTF.

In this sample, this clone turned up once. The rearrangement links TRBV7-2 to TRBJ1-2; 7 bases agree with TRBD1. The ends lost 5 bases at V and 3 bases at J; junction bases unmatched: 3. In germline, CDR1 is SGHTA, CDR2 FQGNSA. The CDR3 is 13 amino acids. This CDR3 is CASSNDRDYGYTF. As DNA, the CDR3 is TGTGCCAGCAGCAACGACAGGGACTATGGCTACACCTTC.

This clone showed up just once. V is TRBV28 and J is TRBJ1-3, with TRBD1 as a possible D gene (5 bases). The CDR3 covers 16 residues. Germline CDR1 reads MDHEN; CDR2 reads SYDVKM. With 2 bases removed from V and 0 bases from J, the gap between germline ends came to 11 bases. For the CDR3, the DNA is TGTGCCAGCAGTTTACCGCGGGGCAGCTCTGGAAACACCATATATTTT. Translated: CASSLPRGSSGNTIYF.

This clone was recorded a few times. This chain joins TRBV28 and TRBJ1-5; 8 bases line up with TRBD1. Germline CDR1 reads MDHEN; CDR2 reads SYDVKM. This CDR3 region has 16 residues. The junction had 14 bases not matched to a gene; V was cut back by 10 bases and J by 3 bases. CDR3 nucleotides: TGTGCCACCTCGCGGGACAGGATCTTTAACAATCAGCCCCAGCATTTT. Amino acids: CATSRDRIFNNQPQHF. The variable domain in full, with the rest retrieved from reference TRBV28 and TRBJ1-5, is DVKVTQSSRYLVKRTGEKVFLECVQDMDHENMFWYRQDPGLGLRLIYFSYDVKMKEKGDIPEGYSVSREKKERFSLILESASTNQTSMYLCATSRDRIFNNQPQHFGDGTRLSIL.

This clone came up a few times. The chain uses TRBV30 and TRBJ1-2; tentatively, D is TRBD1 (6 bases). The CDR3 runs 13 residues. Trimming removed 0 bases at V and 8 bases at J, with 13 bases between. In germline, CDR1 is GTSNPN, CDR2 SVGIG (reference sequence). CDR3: CAWSVSGGRGYTF. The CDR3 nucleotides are TGTGCCTGGAGTGTTAGCGGGGGCCGCGGCTACACCTTC. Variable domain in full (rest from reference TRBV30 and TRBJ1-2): SQTIHQWPATLVQPVGSPLSLECTVEGTSNPNLYWYRQAAGRGLQLLFYSVGIGQISSEVPQNLSASRPQDRQFILSSKKLLLSDSGFYLCAWSVSGGRGYTFGSGTRLTVV.

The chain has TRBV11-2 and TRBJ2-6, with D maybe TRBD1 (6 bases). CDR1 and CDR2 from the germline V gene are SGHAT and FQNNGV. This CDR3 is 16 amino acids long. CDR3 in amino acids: CAANQGPSSGANVLTF. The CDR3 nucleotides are TGTGCGGCAAACCAGGGGCCGAGCTCTGGGGCCAACGTCCTGACTTTC.

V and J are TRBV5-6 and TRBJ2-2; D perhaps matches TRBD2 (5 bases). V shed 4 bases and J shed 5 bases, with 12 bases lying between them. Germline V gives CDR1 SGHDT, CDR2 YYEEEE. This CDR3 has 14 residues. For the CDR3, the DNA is TGTGCCAGCAGCGGAACTAGATTTACCGGGGAGCTGTTTTTT. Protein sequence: CASSGTRFTGELFF.

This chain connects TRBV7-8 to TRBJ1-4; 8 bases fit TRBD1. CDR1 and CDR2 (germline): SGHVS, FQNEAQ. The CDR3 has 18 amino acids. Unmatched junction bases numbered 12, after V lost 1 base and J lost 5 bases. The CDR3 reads CASSLGGQALRWNEKLFF. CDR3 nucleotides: TGTGCCAGCAGCTTAGGGGGACAGGCCCTACGGTGGAATGAAAAACTGTTTTTT.

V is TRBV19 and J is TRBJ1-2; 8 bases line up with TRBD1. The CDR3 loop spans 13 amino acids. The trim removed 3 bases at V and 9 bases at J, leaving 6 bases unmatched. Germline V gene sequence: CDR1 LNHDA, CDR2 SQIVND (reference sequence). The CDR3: CASSITDRGSYTF. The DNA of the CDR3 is TGTGCCAGTAGTATCACTGACAGGGGTAGCTACACCTTC.

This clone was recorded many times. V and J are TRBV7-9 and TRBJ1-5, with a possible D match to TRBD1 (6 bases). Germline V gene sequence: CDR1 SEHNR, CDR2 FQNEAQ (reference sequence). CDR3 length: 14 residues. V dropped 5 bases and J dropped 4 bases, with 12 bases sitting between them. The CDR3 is CASSTGNGNQPQHF. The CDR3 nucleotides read TGTGCCAGCAGCACAGGGAATGGGAATCAGCCCCAGCATTTT. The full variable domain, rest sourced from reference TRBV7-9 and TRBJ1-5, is DTGVSQNPRHKITKRGQNVTFRCDPISEHNRLYWYRQTLGQGPEFLTYFQNEAQLEKSRLLSDRFSAERPKGSFSTLEIQRTEQGDSAMYLCASSTGNGNQPQHFGDGTRLSIL.

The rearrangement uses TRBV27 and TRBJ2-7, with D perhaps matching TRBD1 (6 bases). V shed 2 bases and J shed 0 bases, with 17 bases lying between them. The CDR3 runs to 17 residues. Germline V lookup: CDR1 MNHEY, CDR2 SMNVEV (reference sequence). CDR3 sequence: CASSLKSRQDISYEQYF. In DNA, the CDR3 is TGTGCCAGCAGTTTAAAATCCCGACAGGATATCTCCTACGAGCAGTACTTC.

CDR3 sequence: CASSFTGTWTNTIYF. In DNA form, the CDR3 reads TGTGCCAGCAGTTTCACCGGGACATGGACAAACACCATATATTTT. The rearrangement joins TRBV28 to TRBJ1-3; D possibly corresponds to TRBD1 (6 bases). V gave up 3 bases and J gave up 6 bases, with 15 bases separating them. CDR1 and CDR2 (germline): MDHEN, SYDVKM. The CDR3 consists of 15 residues.

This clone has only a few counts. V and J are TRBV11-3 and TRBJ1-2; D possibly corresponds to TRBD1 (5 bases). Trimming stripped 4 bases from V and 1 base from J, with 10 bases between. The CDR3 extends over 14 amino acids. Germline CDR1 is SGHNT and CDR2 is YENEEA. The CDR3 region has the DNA TGTGCCAGCAGCTCGGACACGGATAACTATGGCTACACCTTC. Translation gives CASSSDTDNYGYTF.

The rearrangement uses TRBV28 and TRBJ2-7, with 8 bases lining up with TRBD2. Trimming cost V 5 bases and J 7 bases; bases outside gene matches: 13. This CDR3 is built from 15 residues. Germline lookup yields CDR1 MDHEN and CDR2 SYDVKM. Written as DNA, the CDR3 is TGTGCCAGCAGTCCGGGGGAAGCGGGAGCGAGGGAGCAGTACTTC. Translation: CASSPGEAGAREQYF.

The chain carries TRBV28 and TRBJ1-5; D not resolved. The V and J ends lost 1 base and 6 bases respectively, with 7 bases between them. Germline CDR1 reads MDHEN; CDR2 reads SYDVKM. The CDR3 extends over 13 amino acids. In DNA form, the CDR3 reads TGTGCCAGCAGTTTATTGGAGGGTCAGCCCCAGCATTTT. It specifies CASSLLEGQPQHF. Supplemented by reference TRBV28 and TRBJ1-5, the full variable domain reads DVKVTQSSRYLVKRTGEKVFLECVQDMDHENMFWYRQDPGLGLRLIYFSYDVKMKEKGDIPEGYSVSREKKERFSLILESASTNQTSMYLCASSLLEGQPQHFGDGTRLSIL.

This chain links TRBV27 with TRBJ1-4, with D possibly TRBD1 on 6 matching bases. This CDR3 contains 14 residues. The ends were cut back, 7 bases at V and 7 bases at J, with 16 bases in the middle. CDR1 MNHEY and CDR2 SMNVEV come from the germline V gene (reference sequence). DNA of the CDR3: TGTGCCAGCAAATCGAACAGGGATTCTGAAAAACTGTTTTTT. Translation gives CASKSNRDSEKLFF. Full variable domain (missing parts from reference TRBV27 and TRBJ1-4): EAQVTQNPRYLITVTGKKLTVTCSQNMNHEYMSWYRQDPGLGLRQIYYSMNVEVTDKGDVPEGYKVSRKEKRNFPLILESPSPNQTSLYFCASKSNRDSEKLFFGSGTQLSVL.

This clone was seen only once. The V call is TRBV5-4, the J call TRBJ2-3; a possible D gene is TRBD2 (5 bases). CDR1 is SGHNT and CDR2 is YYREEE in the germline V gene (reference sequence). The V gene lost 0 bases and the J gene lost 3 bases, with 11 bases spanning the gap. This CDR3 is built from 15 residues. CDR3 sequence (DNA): TGTGCCAGCAGCTTGGCCGGGATATCGACAGATACGCAGTATTTT. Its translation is CASSLAGISTDTQYF.

DNA of the CDR3: TGTGCCAGCAGCTCCTCCGGGACTAGCGGGGCAAACACCGGGGAGCTGTTTTTT. It codes for CASSSSGTSGANTGELFF. V gene TRBV7-3 combines with J gene TRBJ2-2, with 13 positions matching TRBD2. Germline CDR1 and CDR2: SGHTA and FQGTGA. The CDR3 has 18 amino acids. V was clipped by 4 bases and J by 2 bases; unmatched bases: 7. Variable domain in full (rest from reference TRBV7-3 and TRBJ2-2): GAGVSQTPSNKVTEKGKYVELRCDPISGHTALYWYRQSLGQGPEFLIYFQGTGAADDSGLPNDRFFAVRPEGSVSTLKIQRTERGDSAVYLCASSSSGTSGANTGELFFGEGSRLTVL.

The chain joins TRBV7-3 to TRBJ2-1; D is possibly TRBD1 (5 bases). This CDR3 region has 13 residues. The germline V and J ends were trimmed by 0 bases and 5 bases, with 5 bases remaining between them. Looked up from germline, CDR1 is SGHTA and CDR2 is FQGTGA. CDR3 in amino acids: CASSLTGDNEQFF. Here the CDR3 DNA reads TGTGCCAGCAGCTTAACAGGGGACAATGAGCAGTTCTTC.